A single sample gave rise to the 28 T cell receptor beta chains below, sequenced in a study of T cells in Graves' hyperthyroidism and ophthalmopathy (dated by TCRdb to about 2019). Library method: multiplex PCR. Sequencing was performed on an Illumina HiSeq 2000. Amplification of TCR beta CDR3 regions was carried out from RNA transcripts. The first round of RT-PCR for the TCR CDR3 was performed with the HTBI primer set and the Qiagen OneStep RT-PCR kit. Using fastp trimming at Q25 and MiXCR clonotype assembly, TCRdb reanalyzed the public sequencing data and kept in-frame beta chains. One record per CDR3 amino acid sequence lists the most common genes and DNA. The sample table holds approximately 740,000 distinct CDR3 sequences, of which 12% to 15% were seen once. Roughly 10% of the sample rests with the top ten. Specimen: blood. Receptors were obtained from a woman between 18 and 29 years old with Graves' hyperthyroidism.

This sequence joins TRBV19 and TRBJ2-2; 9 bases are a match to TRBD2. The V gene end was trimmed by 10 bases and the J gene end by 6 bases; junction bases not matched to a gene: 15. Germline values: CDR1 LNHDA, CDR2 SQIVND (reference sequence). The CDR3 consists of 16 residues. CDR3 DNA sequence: TGTGCCACCGGGACTAGCACAAACTGGTGGGCCGGGGAGCTGTTTTTT. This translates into CATGTSTNWWAGELFF.

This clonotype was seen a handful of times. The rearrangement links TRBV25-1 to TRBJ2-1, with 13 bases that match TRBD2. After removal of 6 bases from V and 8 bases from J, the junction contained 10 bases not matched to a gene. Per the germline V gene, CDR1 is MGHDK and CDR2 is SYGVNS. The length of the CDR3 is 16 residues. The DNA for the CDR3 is TGTGCCAGCAGCGACAAGAGACTAGCGGGAGGACATGAGCAGTTCTTC. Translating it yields CASSDKRLAGGHEQFF. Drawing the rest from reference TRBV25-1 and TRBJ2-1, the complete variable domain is EADIYQTPRYLVIGTGKKITLECSQTMGHDKMYWYQQDPGMELHLIHYSYGVNSTEKGDLSSESTVSRIRTEHFPLTLESARPSHTSQYLCASSDKRLAGGHEQFFGPGTRLTVL.

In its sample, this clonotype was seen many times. CDR3 in amino acids: CSARVLSITVGLGNEQFF. In DNA form, the CDR3 reads TGCAGTGCTAGAGTACTCAGTATAACGGTCGGGCTAGGCAATGAGCAGTTCTTC. The gene calls are TRBV20-1 and TRBJ2-1, with D uncertain. The CDR3 is made up of 18 amino acids. Trimming stripped 1 base from V and 6 bases from J, with 25 bases between. Germline V gene sequence: CDR1 DFQATT, CDR2 SNEGSKA (reference sequence).

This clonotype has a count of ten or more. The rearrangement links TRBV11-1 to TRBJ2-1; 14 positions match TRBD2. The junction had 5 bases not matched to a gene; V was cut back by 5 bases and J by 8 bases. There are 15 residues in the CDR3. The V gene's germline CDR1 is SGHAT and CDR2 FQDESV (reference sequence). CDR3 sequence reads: CASSPGTSGSYEQFF. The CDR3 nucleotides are TGTGCCAGCAGCCCCGGGACTAGCGGGAGCTATGAGCAGTTCTTC.

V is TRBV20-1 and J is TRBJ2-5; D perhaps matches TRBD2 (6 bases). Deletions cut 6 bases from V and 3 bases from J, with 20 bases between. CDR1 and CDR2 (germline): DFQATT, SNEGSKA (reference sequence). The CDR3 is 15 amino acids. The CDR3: CSAIPGVAAKETQYF. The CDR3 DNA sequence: TGCAGTGCAATTCCCGGGGTAGCGGCTAAAGAGACCCAGTACTTC.

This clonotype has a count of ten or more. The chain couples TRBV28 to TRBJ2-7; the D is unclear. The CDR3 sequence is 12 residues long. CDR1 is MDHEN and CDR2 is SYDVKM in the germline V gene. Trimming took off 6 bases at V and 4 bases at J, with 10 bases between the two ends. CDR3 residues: CASSSDRYEQYF. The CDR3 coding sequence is TGTGCCAGCAGCTCCGACCGTTACGAGCAGTACTTC. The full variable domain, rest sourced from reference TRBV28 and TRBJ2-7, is DVKVTQSSRYLVKRTGEKVFLECVQDMDHENMFWYRQDPGLGLRLIYFSYDVKMKEKGDIPEGYSVSREKKERFSLILESASTNQTSMYLCASSSDRYEQYFGPGTRLTVT.

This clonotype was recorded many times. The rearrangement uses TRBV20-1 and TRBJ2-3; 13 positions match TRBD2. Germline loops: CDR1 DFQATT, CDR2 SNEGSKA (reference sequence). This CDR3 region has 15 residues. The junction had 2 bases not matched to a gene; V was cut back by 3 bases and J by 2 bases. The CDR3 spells CSASGTSGITDTQYF. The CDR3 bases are TGCAGTGCTAGTGGGACTAGCGGGATCACAGATACGCAGTATTTT.

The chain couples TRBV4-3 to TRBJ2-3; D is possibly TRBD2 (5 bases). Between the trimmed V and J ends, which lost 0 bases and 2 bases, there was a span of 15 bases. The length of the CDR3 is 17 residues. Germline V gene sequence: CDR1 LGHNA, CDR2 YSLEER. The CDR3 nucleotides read TGCGCCAGCAGCCAAGATATAGGGAGTTTGCCCACAGATACGCAGTATTTT. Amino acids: CASSQDIGSLPTDTQYF.

This CDR3 reads CSASGYNGRFNEQYF. The CDR3 coding sequence is TGCAGTGCTAGCGGGTACAACGGGAGGTTCAACGAGCAGTACTTC. The genes are TRBV20-1 and TRBJ2-7; 7 positions agree with TRBD2. The V segment lost 3 bases and the J segment 5 bases; nucleotides outside the gene matches: 13. The CDR3 has 15 amino acids. Germline-derived CDR1 and CDR2 are DFQATT and SNEGSKA (reference sequence).

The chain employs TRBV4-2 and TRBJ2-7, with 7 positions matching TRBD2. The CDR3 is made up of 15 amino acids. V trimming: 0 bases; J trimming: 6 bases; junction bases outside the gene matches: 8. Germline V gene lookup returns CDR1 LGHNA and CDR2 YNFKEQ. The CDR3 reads CASSQDGREVGEQYF. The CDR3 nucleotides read TGTGCCAGCAGCCAAGATGGGAGGGAGGTTGGCGAGCAGTACTTC.

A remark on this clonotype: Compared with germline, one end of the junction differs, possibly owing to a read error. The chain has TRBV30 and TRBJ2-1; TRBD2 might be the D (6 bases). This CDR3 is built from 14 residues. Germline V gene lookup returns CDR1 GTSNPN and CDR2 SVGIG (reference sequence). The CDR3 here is CAWSVLGLVTLTVF. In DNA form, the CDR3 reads TGTGCCTGGAGTGTACTGGGACTTGTGACTCTGACAGTCTTC.

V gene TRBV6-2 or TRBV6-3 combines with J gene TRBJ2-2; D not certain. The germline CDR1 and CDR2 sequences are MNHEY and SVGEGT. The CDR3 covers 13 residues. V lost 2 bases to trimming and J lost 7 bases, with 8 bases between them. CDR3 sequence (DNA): TGTGCCAGCAGTTACGGCTCGGTCGGGGAGCTGTTTTTT. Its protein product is CASSYGSVGELFF.

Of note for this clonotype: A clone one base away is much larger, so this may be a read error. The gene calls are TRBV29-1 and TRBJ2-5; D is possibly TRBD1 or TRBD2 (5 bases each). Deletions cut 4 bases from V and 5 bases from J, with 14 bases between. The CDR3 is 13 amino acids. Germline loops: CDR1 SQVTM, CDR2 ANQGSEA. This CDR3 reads CSVGGSGRETQYF. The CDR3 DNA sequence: TGCAGCGTTGGGGGGTCGGGGCGTGAGACCCAGTACTTC. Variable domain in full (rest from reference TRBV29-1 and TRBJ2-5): SAVISQKPSRDICQRGTSLTIQCQVDSQVTMMFWYRQQPGQSLTLIATANQGSEATYESGFVIDKFPISRPNLTFSTLTVSNMSPEDSSIYLCSVGGSGRETQYFGPGTRLLVL.

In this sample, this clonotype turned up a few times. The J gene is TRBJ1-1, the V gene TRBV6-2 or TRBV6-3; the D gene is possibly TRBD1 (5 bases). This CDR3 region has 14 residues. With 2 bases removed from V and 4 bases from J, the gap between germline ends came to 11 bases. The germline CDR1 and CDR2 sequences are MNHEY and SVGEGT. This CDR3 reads CASSYDGAGTEAFF. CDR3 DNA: TGTGCCAGCAGTTACGATGGGGCAGGCACTGAAGCTTTCTTT.

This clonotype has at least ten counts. As DNA, the CDR3 is TGTGCCAGCAGTACGCCCCTAGCGGGAGAGTCCGGTGAGCAGTTCTTC. Its protein product is CASSTPLAGESGEQFF. The chain carries TRBV28 and TRBJ2-1; 10 bases are shared with TRBD2. Per germline, CDR1 MDHEN and CDR2 SYDVKM. This CDR3 is 16 amino acids long. With 5 bases clipped from V and 9 bases from J, the junction kept 13 bases outside the gene matches.

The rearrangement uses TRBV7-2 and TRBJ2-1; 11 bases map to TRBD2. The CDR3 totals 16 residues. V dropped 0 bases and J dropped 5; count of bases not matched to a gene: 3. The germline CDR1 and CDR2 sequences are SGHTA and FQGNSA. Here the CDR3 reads CASSLAGTSGNNEQFF. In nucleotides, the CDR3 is TGTGCCAGCAGCTTAGCGGGGACTAGCGGCAACAATGAGCAGTTCTTC. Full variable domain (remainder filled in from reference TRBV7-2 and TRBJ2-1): GAGVSQSPSNKVTEKGKDVELRCDPISGHTALYWYRQSLGQGLEFLIYFQGNSAPDKSGLPSDRFSAERTGGSVSTLTIQRTQQEDSAVYLCASSLAGTSGNNEQFFGPGTRLTVL.

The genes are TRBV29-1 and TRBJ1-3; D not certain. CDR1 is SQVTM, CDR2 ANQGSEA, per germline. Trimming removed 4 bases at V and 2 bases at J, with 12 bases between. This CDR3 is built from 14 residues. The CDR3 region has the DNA TGCAGCGTTGGACTCGGTATTGCTGGAAACACCATATATTTT. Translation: CSVGLGIAGNTIYF.

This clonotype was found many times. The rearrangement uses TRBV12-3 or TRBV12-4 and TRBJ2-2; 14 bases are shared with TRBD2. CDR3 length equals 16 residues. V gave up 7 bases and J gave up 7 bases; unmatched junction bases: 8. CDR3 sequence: CASTPPGLAGVGELFF. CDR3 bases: TGTGCCAGCACTCCGCCGGGACTAGCGGGAGTCGGGGAGCTGTTTTTT.

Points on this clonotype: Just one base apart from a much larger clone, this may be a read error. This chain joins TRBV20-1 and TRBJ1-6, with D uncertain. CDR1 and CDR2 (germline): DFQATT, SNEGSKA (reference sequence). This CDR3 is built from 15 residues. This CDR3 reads CGARAANVNNSPLHF. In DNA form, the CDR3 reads TGCGGTGCTAGAGCAGCAAATGTTAATAATTCACCCCTCCACTTT.

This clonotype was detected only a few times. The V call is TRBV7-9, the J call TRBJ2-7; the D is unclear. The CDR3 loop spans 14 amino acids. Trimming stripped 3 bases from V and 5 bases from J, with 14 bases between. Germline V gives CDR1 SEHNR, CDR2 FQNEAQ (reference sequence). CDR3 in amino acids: CASSFPAATHEQYF. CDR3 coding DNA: TGTGCCAGCAGCTTTCCGGCCGCAACCCACGAGCAGTACTTC.

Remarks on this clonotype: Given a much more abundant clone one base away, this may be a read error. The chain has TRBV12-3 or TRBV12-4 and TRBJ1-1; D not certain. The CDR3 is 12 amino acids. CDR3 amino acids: CAGSPRRTEAFF. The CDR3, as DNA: TGTGCCGGCAGTCCAAGAAGAACTGAAGCTTTCTTT.

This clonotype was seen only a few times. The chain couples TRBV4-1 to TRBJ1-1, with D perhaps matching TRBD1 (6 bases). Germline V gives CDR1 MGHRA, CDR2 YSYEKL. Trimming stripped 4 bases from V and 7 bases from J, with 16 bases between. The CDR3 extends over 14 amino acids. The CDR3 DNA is TGCGCCAGCAGCCGCCTGGGGGGAGGGGGTGAAGCTTTCTTT. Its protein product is CASSRLGGGGEAFF.

Here the CDR3 reads CSADRDFWKETQYF. CDR3 DNA sequence: TGCAGCGCTGACAGGGATTTTTGGAAAGAGACCCAGTACTTC. V and J are TRBV29-1 and TRBJ2-5, with 7 bases identical to TRBD1. Germline assignment: CDR1 SQVTM and CDR2 ANQGSEA. CDR3 length: 14 amino acids. The V gene end was trimmed by 7 bases and the J gene end by 3 bases; junction bases not matched to a gene: 11.

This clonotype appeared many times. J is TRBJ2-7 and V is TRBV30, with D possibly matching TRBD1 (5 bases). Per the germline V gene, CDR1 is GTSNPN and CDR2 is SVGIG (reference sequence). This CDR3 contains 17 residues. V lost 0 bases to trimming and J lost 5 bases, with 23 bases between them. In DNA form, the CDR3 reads TGTGCCTGGAGTGTACGCTACCCCAGAACAGGCAAAAACGAGCAGTACTTC. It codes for CAWSVRYPRTGKNEQYF.

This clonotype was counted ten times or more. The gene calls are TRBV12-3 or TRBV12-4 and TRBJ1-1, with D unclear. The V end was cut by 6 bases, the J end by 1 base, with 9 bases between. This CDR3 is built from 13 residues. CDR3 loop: CASRKAENTEAFF. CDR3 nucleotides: TGTGCCAGCAGAAAAGCAGAGAACACTGAAGCTTTCTTT.

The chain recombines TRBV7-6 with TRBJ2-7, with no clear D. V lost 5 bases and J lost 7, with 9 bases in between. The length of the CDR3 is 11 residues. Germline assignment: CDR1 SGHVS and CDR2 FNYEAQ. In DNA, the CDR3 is TGTGCCAGCAGCCACTTTGGAGAGCAGTACTTC. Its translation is CASSHFGEQYF.

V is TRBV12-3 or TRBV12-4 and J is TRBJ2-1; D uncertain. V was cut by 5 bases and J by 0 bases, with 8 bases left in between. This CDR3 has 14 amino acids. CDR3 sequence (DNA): TGTGCCAGCAGTCTTTCCCACTCCTACAATGAGCAGTTCTTC. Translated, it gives CASSLSHSYNEQFF.

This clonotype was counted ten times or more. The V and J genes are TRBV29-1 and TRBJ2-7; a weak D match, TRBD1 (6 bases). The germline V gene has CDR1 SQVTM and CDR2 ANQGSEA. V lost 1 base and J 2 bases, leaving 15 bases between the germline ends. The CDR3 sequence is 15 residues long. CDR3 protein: CSVEATGGPPYEQYF. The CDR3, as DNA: TGCAGCGTTGAAGCGACAGGAGGCCCTCCCTACGAGCAGTACTTC.